This TCR beta chain was obtained from a study of T-cell reconstitution after alpha-beta-depleted transplantation in children. A library of TCRbeta sequences, prepared with unique molecular identifiers, was generated. A single record per CDR3 protein comes from TCRdb applying MiXCR to the PCR reads. The table records about 400,000 distinct CDR3 sequences, roughly 22% of them present only once. CDR1 and CDR2 from the germline V gene are SNHLY and FYNNEI. The CDR3 is made up of 15 amino acids. The V segment lost 5 bases and the J segment 6 bases; nucleotides outside the gene matches: 6. In its sample, this clonotype was seen many times.

V gene TRBV2 combines with J gene TRBJ1-5; the match to TRBD1 covers 11 bases. The sequence was obtained from a human donor who donated a stem cell graft to a child with acute myeloid leukemia. Here the sequenced sample was PBMCs from the stem cell graft donor, taken from the stem cell graft. The CDR3 DNA reads as TGTGCCAGCAGTCCCGGGACAGGGGGAAGTCAGCCCCAGCATTTT. Translation: CASSPGTGGSQPQHF.